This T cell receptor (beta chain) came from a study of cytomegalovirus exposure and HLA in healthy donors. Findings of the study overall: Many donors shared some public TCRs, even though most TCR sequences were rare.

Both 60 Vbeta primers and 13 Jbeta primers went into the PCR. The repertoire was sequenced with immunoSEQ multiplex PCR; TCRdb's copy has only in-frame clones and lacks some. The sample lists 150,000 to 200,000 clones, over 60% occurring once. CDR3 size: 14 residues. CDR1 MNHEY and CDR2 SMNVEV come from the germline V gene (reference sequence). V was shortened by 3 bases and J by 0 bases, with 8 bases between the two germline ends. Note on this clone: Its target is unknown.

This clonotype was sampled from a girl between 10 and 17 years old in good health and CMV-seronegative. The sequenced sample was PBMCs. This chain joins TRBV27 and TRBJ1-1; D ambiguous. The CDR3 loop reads CASSLGGMNTEAFF. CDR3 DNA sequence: TGTGCCAGCAGTTTGGGAGGGATGAACACTGAAGCTTTCTTT.